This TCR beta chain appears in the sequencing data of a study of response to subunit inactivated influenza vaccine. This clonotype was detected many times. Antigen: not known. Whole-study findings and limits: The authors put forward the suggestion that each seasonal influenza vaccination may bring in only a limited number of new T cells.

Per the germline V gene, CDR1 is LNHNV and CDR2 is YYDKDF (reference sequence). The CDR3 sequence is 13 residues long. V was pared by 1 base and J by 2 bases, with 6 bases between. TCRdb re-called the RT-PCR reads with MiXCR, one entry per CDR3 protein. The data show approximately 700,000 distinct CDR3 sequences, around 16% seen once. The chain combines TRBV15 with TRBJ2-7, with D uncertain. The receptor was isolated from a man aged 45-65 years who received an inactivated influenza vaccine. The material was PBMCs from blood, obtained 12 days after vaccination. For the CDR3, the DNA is TGTGCCACCAGCAGAGCCCCGACCTACGAGCAGTACTTC. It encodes CATSRAPTYEQYF.